Listed here are 22 T cell receptor beta chains from one sample, sequenced in a study of CD4 T cells in relation to SARS-CoV-2 and coronaviruses. The protocol was immunoSEQ multiplex PCR, while the TCRdb copy is restricted to in-frame clones and leaves out a portion. The sample has 32,000 or so clones; around 80% are singletons. The antigens for these receptors are not known. Before the COVID-19 pandemic, during about 2011-2018, CD4+ T cells were taken from unexposed donors. After more than eight days of culture, CD4+ T cells were isolated. Sequenced: CD4+ T cells from PBMCs, cultured in vitro. The receptors stem from a human donor in good health.

The chain couples TRBV18 to TRBJ2-7; perhaps TRBD1 as D (6 bases). Trimming took off 3 bases at V and 2 bases at J, with 14 bases between the two ends. This CDR3 contains 15 residues. Germline CDR1 reads KGHSH; CDR2 reads LQKENI. DNA for the CDR3: TGTGCCAGCTCACCGGACAGTCAGAGAGCCTACGAGCAGTACTTC. Translation gives CASSPDSQRAYEQYF. Full variable domain (missing parts from reference TRBV18 and TRBJ2-7): NAGVMQNPRHLVRRRGQEARLRCSPMKGHSHVYWYRQLPEEGLKFMVYLQKENIIDESGMPKERFSAEFPKEGPSILRIQQVVRGDSAAYFCASSPDSQRAYEQYFGPGTRLTVT.

This rearrangement joins TRBV5-6 to TRBJ2-3, with D hard to call. CDR3 length equals 13 residues. V dropped 4 bases and J dropped 1 base, with 7 bases sitting between them. Per germline, CDR1 SGHDT and CDR2 YYEEEE. CDR3 coding DNA: TGTGCCAGCAGCCCCAGGCGCACAGATACGCAGTATTTT. Translating gives CASSPRRTDTQYF.

V gene TRBV12-3 or TRBV12-4 combines with J gene TRBJ2-1; 7 nucleotides match TRBD2. With 2 bases clipped from V and 11 bases from J, the junction kept 6 bases outside the gene matches. The CDR3 is made up of 13 amino acids. The CDR3 sequence is CASSLPSSGKQFF. The CDR3 DNA reads as TGTGCCAGCAGTTTACCCTCTAGCGGTAAGCAGTTCTTC.

This clone turned up a few times. V is TRBV7-3 and J is TRBJ2-3; the D gene is possibly TRBD2 (5 bases). Germline values: CDR1 SGHTA, CDR2 FQGTGA. Trimming left V 2 bases short and J 6 bases short, with 9 bases between. This CDR3 is 13 amino acids long. CDR3 nucleotides: TGTGCCAGCAGCTTAGGAAGGGAGGATACGCAGTATTTT. It translates to CASSLGREDTQYF.

The gene calls are TRBV6-5 and TRBJ2-1; a weak D match, TRBD1 (6 bases). Germline V gives CDR1 MNHEY, CDR2 SVGAGI. The CDR3 has 14 residues. V was cut by 5 bases and J by 9 bases, with 17 bases left in between. CDR3 amino acids: CASSPRTQGREQFF. In DNA form, the CDR3 reads TGTGCCAGCAGTCCGCGAACACAGGGCCGTGAGCAGTTCTTC.

The V gene is TRBV5-6, the J gene TRBJ1-3; no reliable D call. The V end was cut by 4 bases, the J end by 7 bases, with 12 bases between. This CDR3 has 13 residues. Germline values: CDR1 SGHDT, CDR2 YYEEEE. As DNA, the CDR3 is TGTGCCAGCAGCCCGGTCGGGAGTAACACCATATATTTT. Protein product: CASSPVGSNTIYF.

V gene TRBV20-1 combines with J gene TRBJ2-3, with unresolved D. This CDR3 spans 14 amino acids. Germline CDR1 reads DFQATT; CDR2 reads SNEGSKA (reference sequence). V lost 3 bases and J 4 bases, leaving 14 bases between the germline ends. The CDR3 DNA follows: TGCAGTGCTAGTAGAGTTTCCGCCGCAGATACGCAGTATTTT. Residues: CSASRVSAADTQYF.

The chain has TRBV2 and TRBJ2-5; TRBD2 matches 7 bases. The J segment lost 2 bases and the V segment lost 7 bases, leaving 7 bases of the junction unmatched. The CDR3 has 14 residues. Germline V gives CDR1 SNHLY, CDR2 FYNNEI. CDR3 sequence: CASNRDYHQETQYF. The DNA for the CDR3 is TGTGCCAGCAATCGGGACTATCATCAAGAGACCCAGTACTTC.

V is TRBV23-1 and J is TRBJ2-7; perhaps TRBD2 as D (5 bases). TRBV23-1 is assigned to the ORF class and has an uncertain function. V was trimmed by 0 bases and J by 6 bases, leaving 18 bases between them. The CDR3 loop spans 16 amino acids. DNA of the CDR3: TGCGCCAGCAGTCAATCGGCCCCCGGGAACAGCCCCGAGCAGTACTTC. As protein: CASSQSAPGNSPEQYF.

This chain uses TRBV18 with TRBJ2-1; D may be TRBD2 (6 bases). The CDR3 is 14 amino acids. Trimming took 3 bases from V and 12 from J, leaving 18 bases between them. Germline values: CDR1 KGHSH, CDR2 LQKENI. Written as DNA, the CDR3 is TGTGCCAGCTCACCCCCGAGTAGCGGTATATTGCAGTTCTTC. As protein: CASSPPSSGILQFF.

This chain joins TRBV11-2 and TRBJ2-5; a possible D gene is TRBD1 (5 bases). The CDR3 sequence is 13 residues long. The V gene's germline CDR1 is SGHAT and CDR2 FQNNGV. The germline V and J ends were trimmed by 9 bases and 0 bases, with 11 bases remaining between them. CDR3 bases: TGTGCCAGTCAGGGCCCGTACCAAGAGACCCAGTACTTC. Encoded protein: CASQGPYQETQYF.

The chain combines TRBV7-2 with TRBJ1-4; 7 bases are shared with TRBD1. From germline, CDR1 is SGHTA and CDR2 FQGNSA. V lost 7 bases, J lost 4 bases, and 6 bases stayed unmatched. The CDR3 sequence is 14 residues long. The CDR3 region is CASTQRDSNEKLFF. CDR3 nucleotides: TGTGCCAGCACCCAGAGGGACAGTAATGAAAAACTGTTTTTT.

The chain links TRBV19 to TRBJ2-2, with TRBD2 matching over 12 bases. CDR1 LNHDA and CDR2 SQIVND come from the germline V gene (reference sequence). The CDR3 is 16 residues long. Trimming at V came to 9 bases and at J to 7 bases, leaving 12 bases not matched to a gene. CDR3 protein: CASAPTPGLAGGELFF. CDR3 bases: TGTGCCAGCGCCCCCACCCCGGGACTAGCGGGCGGGGAGCTGTTTTTT.

This chain connects TRBV7-2 to TRBJ1-5; no reliable D call. Germline CDR1 reads SGHTA; CDR2 reads FQGNSA. This CDR3 spans 16 amino acids. With 4 bases removed from V and 0 bases from J, the gap between germline ends came to 13 bases. The CDR3 protein is CASSSTLPYSNQPQHF. In DNA form, the CDR3 reads TGTGCCAGCAGCTCCACTCTCCCTTATAGCAATCAGCCCCAGCATTTT.

V is TRBV19 and J is TRBJ1-2; no clear D gene. Germline CDR1 is LNHDA and CDR2 is SQIVND (reference sequence). This CDR3 is built from 14 residues. V was pared by 4 bases and J by 5 bases, with 14 bases between. The CDR3 here is CASSSAQDRYGYTF. The CDR3 coding sequence is TGTGCCAGTAGTAGCGCGCAGGACCGGTATGGCTACACCTTC.

This chain uses TRBV7-9 with TRBJ1-2; tentative D call: TRBD1 (5 bases). Trimming stripped 3 bases from V and 8 bases from J, with 13 bases between. The germline V gene encodes CDR1 SEHNR and CDR2 FQNEAQ (reference sequence). The CDR3 totals 13 residues. The CDR3 nucleotides read TGTGCCAGCAGCTTCCCGGGGGATCGGGGCTACACCTTC. Residues: CASSFPGDRGYTF.

This chain joins TRBV5-8 and TRBJ2-5, with D perhaps matching TRBD1 (6 bases). Trimming cost V 3 bases and J 3 bases, with 9 bases left between them. This CDR3 has 13 residues. CDR1 is SGHTS, CDR2 YDEGEE, per germline. CDR3: CASSSRDKETQYF. As DNA, the CDR3 is TGTGCCAGCAGCTCCCGGGACAAAGAGACCCAGTACTTC. Based on the CDR3 plus reference TRBV5-8 and TRBJ2-5, the full variable domain is EAGVTQSPTHLIKTRGQQATLRCSPISGHTSVYWYQQALGLGLQFLLWYDEGEERNRGNFPPRFSGRQFPNYSSELNVNALELEDSALYLCASSSRDKETQYFGPGTRLLVL.

A word on this clone: The junction departs from the called germline gene at one end, perhaps through a read error. As DNA, the CDR3 is TGTGCCAGCACGGTGAACCAAGCGACCCAGTACTTC. As protein: CASTVNQATQYF. The rearrangement uses TRBV6-5 and TRBJ2-5; D is unclear. The CDR3 runs 12 residues. Germline assignment: CDR1 MNHEY and CDR2 SVGAGI.

This rearrangement joins TRBV29-1 to TRBJ2-6, with D perhaps matching TRBD1 or TRBD2 (6 bases each). From germline, CDR1 is SQVTM and CDR2 ANQGSEA. The CDR3 runs to 16 residues. The V end was cut by 7 bases, the J end by 1 base, with 17 bases between. The CDR3 reads CSAAQGGRSGANVLTF. In nucleotides, the CDR3 is TGCAGCGCCGCACAGGGAGGTAGATCTGGGGCCAACGTCCTGACTTTC.

On this clone itself: Relative to the germline gene, one junction end is altered; a read error may explain this. The chain carries TRBV7-7 and TRBJ2-2, with TRBD2 matching 9 bases. The germline gives CDR1 SSHAT, CDR2 FNYEAQ (reference sequence). This CDR3 contains 17 residues. CDR3 sequence reads: CASSLDLAGDGTGELFF. The CDR3 DNA sequence: TGTGCTAGCAGTTTGGACTTAGCGGGAGATGGAACCGGGGAGCTGTTTTTT.

This chain joins TRBV5-1 and TRBJ1-1; D unclear. With 4 bases removed from V and 0 bases from J, the gap between germline ends came to 7 bases. This CDR3 has 13 amino acids. CDR1 is SGHRS, CDR2 YFSETQ, per germline. The CDR3 region is CASSGRLNTEAFF. The CDR3 DNA sequence: TGCGCCAGCAGCGGACGATTGAACACTGAAGCTTTCTTT.

This clone was recorded a few times. The rearrangement joins TRBV5-6 to TRBJ1-1; D remains ambiguous. The CDR3 has 12 amino acids. V shed 0 bases and J shed 11 bases, with 11 bases lying between them. CDR1 is SGHDT and CDR2 is YYEEEE in the germline V gene. The DNA for the CDR3 is TGTGCCAGCAGCTTGGGTCCACAAAGGGCTTTCTTT. Its protein is CASSLGPQRAFF. Together with reference TRBV5-6 and TRBJ1-1, the CDR3 gives the full variable domain: DAGVTQSPTHLIKTRGQQVTLRCSPKSGHDTVSWYQQALGQGPQFIFQYYEEEERQRGNFPDRFSGHQFPNYSSELNVNALLLGDSALYLCASSLGPQRAFFGQGTRLTVV.